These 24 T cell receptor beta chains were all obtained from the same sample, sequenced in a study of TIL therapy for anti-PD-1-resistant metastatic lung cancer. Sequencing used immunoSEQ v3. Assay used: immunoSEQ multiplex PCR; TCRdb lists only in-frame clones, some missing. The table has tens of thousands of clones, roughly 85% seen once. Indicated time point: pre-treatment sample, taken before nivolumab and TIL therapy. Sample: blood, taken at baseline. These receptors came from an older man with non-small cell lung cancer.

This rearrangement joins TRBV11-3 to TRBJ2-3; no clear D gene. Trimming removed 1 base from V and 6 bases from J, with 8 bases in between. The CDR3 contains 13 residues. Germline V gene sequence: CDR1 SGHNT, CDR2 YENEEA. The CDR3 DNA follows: TGTGCCAGCAGCTTAGGGCGGATGGATACGCAGTATTTT. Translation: CASSLGRMDTQYF.

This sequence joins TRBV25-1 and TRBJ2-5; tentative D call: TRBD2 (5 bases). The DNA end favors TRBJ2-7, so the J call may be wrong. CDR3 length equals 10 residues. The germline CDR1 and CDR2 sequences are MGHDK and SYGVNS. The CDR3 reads CAAGYNEQYF. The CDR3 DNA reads TGTGCCGCGGGTTATAACGAGCAGTACTTC.

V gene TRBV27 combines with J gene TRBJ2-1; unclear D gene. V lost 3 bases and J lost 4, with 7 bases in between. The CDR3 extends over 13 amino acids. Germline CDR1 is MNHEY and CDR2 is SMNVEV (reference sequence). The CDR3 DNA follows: TGTGCCAGCAGTTTCTCGGGTTACAATGAGCAGTTCTTC. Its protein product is CASSFSGYNEQFF.

For the CDR3, the DNA is TGCAGTGCTAGAGGGCTCTCCGAAGCTTTCTTT. Translated: CSARGLSEAFF. The rearrangement uses TRBV20-1 and TRBJ1-1; D unclear. The CDR3 runs 11 residues. Trimming took 1 base from V and 8 from J, leaving 8 bases between them. Germline V gene data show CDR1 as DFQATT and CDR2 as SNEGSKA (reference sequence).

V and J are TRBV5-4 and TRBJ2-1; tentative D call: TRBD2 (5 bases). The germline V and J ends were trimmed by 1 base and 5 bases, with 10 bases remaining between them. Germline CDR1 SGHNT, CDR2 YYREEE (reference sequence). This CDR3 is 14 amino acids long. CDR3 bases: TGTGCCAGCAGCTTGACGAGGGAAAACAATGAGCAGTTCTTC. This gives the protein CASSLTRENNEQFF.

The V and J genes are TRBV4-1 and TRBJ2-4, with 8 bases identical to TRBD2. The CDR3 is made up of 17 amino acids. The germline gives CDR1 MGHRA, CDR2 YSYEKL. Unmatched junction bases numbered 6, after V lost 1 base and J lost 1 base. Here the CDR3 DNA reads TGCGCCAGCAGCCAAGGTCCCGCTAGCGGGGCCAAAAACATTCAGTACTTC. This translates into CASSQGPASGAKNIQYF.

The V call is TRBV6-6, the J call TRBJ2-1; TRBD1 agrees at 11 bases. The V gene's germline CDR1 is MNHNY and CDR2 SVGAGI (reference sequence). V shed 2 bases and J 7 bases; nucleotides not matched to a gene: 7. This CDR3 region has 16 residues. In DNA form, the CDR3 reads TGTGCCAGCAGTTACCAGAGGACAGGGGGCGGAAATGAGCAGTTCTTC. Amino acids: CASSYQRTGGGNEQFF.

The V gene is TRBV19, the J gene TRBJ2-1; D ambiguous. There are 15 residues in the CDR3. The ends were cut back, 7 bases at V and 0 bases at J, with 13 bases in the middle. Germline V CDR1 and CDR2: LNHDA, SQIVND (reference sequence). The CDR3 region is CASKTVGPSYNEQFF. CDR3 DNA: TGTGCCAGTAAAACGGTAGGGCCCTCCTACAATGAGCAGTTCTTC.

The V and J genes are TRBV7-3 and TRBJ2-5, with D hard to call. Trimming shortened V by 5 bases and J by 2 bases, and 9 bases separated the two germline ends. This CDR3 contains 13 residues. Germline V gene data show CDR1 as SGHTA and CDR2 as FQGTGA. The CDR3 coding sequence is TGTGCCAGCAGCCGTAGCTCTCAAGAGACCCAGTACTTC. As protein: CASSRSSQETQYF.

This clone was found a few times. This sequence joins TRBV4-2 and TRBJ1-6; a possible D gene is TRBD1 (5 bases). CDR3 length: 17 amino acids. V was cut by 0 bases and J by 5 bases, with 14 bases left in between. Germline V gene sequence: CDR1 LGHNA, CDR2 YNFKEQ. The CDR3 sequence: CASSQEVVGHDNSPLHF. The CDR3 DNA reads TGTGCCAGCAGCCAAGAAGTCGTCGGACACGATAATTCACCCCTCCACTTT.

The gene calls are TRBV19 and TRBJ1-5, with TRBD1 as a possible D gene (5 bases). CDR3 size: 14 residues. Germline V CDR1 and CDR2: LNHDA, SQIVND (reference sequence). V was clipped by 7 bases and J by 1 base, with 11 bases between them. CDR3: CASTDRDSNQPQHF. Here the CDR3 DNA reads TGTGCCAGTACAGACCGGGACAGCAATCAGCCCCAGCATTTT.

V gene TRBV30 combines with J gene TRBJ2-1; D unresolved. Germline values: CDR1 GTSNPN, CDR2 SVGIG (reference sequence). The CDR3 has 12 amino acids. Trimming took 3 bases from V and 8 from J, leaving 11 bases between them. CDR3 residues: CAWSPDWDEQFF. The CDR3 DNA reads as TGTGCCTGGAGCCCCGACTGGGATGAGCAGTTCTTC.

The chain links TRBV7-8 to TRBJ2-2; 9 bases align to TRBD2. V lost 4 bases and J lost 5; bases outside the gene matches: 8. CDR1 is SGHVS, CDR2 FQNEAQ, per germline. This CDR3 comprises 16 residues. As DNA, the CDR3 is TGTGCCAGCAGCTCGCGGGGGGGTTCGTGGACCGGGGAGCTGTTTTTT. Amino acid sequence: CASSSRGGSWTGELFF.

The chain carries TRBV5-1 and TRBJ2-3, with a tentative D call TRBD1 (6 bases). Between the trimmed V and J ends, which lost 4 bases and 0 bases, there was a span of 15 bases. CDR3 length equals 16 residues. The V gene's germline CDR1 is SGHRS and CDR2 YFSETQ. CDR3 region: CASSVGGGTSTDTQYF. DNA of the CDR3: TGCGCCAGCAGCGTTGGGGGCGGTACTAGCACAGATACGCAGTATTTT. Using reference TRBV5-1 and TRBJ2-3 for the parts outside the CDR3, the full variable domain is KAGVTQTPRYLIKTRGQQVTLSCSPISGHRSVSWYQQTPGQGLQFLFEYFSETQRNKGNFPGRFSGRQFSNSRSEMNVSTLELGDSALYLCASSVGGGTSTDTQYFGPGTRLTVL.

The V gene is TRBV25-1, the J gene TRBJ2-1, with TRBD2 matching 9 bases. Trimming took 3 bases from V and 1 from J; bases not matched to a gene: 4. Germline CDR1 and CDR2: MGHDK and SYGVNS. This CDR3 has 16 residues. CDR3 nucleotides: TGTGCCAGCAGTGATCCTAGCGGGATGTCCTACAATGAGCAGTTCTTC. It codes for CASSDPSGMSYNEQFF.

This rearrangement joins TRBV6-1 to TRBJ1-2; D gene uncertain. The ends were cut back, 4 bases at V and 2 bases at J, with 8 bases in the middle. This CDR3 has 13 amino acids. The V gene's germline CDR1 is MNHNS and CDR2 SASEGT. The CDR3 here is CASSASGNYGYTF. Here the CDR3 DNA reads TGTGCCAGCAGTGCCTCCGGGAACTATGGCTACACCTTC.

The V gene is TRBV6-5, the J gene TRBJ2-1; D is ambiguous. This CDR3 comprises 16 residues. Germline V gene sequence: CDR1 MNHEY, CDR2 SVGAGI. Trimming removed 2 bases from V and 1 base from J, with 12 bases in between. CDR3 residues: CASSYELPLSYNEQFF. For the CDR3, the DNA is TGTGCCAGCAGTTACGAACTCCCCCTTTCCTACAATGAGCAGTTCTTC.

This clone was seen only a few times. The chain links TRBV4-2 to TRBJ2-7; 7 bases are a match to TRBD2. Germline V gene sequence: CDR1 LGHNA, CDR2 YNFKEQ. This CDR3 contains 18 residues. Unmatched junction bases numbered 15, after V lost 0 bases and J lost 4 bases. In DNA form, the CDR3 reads TGTGCCAGCAGCCAAGATGGGCTAGCGGACGGAACGACTTACGAGCAGTACTTC. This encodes CASSQDGLADGTTYEQYF.

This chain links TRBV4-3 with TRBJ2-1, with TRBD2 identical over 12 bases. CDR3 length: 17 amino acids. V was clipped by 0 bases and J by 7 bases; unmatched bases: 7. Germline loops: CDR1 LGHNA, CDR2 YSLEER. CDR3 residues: CASSQETSGSSGNEQFF. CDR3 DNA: TGCGCCAGCAGCCAAGAGACTAGCGGGAGTTCCGGGAATGAGCAGTTCTTC.

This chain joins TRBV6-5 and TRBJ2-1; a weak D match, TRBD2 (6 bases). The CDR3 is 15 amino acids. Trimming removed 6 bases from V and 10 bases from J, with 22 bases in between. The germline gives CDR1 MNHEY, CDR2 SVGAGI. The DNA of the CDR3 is TGTGCCAGCAGCCCCGCTGCGGGGCGCTGGCGGGAGCAGTTCTTC. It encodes CASSPAAGRWREQFF.

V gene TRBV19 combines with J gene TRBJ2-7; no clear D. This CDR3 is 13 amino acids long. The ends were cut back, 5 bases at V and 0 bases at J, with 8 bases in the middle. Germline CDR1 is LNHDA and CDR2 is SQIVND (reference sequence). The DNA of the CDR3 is TGTGCCAGTAGTCACCAGGTCTCCTACGAGCAGTACTTC. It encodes CASSHQVSYEQYF.

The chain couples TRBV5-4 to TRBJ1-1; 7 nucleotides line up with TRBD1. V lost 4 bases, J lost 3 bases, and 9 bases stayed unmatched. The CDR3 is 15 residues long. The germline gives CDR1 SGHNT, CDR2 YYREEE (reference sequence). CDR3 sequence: CASSGSGTAYTEAFF. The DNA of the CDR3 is TGTGCCAGCAGCGGATCCGGGACAGCTTACACTGAAGCTTTCTTT.

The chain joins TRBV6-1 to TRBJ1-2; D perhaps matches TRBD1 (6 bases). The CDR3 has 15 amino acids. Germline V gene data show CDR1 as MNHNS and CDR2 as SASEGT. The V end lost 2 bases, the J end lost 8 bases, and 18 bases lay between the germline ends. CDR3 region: CASSERVGNRVGYTF. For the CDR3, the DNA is TGTGCCAGCAGTGAAAGAGTCGGGAACAGGGTAGGCTACACCTTC.

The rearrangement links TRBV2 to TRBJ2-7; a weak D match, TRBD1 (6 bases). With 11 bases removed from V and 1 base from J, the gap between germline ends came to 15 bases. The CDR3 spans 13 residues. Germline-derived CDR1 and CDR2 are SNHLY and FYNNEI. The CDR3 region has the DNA TGTGCCTCAACCCAGGACAGTTCCTACGAGCAGTACTTC. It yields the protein CASTQDSSYEQYF. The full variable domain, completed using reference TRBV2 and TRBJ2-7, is EPEVTQTPSHQVTQMGQEVILRCVPISNHLYFYWYRQILGQKVEFLVSFYNNEISEKSEIFDDQFSVERPDGSNFTLKIRSTKLEDSAMYFCASTQDSSYEQYFGPGTRLTVT.